This TCR beta chain was captured by sequencing in a study of blood T cell repertoires in COVID-19. Study summary: Samples representing acute and convalescent COVID-19 were sourced from the United States, Italy and Spain. PBMCs, B-cell-depleted T cells, or T cells provided the cDNA or gDNA that made up the material.

Here immunoSEQ multiplex PCR was the method, and the copy in TCRdb shows in-frame clones only, minus some. The table lists about 250,000 clones, 75% to 85% of them singletons. The V end was cut by 12 bases, the J end by 0 bases, with 9 bases between. In germline, CDR1 is KGHDR, CDR2 SFDVKD. The length of the CDR3 is 12 residues. While infection was still active, Seattle patients were enrolled and then followed longitudinally. Sequenced input: peripheral blood. The clonotype was recovered from a man aged 50-59 years with COVID-19, enrolled during active disease. The rearrangement links TRBV24-1 to TRBJ2-3, with D possibly being TRBD2 (6 bases). The CDR3 bases are TGTGCCTCTGGGGGGAGCACAGATACGCAGTATTTT. Protein sequence: CASGGSTDTQYF.